This TCR beta chain was sequenced during a study of shared clonotypes between healthy human individuals. Overall study: The donor pool was made up of a couple of women and a few men aged 18 to 49.

Sorted-subset replicate PCR reactions contained 200 ng DNA, corresponding to about 30,000 T cell genomes. Assay: immunoSEQ multiplex PCR; the TCRdb copy retains only in-frame clones and omits some. The sample shows hundreds of thousands of clones, around 97% of them seen only once. The sample consisted of naive CD4+ T cells sorted from blood. Subset given: CD45RA+ positively selected. The clonotype was recovered from a woman in her 30s in good health.

In DNA form, the CDR3 reads TGTGCCAGCAGCAATAGCAATCAGCCCCAGCATTTT. Residues: CASSNSNQPQHF. The rearrangement joins TRBV27 to TRBJ1-5; D is ambiguous. Germline V gives CDR1 MNHEY, CDR2 SMNVEV (reference sequence). The CDR3 sequence is 12 residues long. Trimming removed 6 bases from V and 0 bases from J, with 3 bases in between.